A single T cell receptor (beta chain) is shown here with its context. Its target is unknown. The source of the sample is a study of long-term antiretroviral therapy in people with HIV. The libraries were made with immunoSEQ v3.0 at survey level. Per sample, sequencing targeted about 40,000-50,000 T-cell genomes. Assay used: immunoSEQ multiplex PCR; TCRdb lists only in-frame clones, some missing. The table lists about 42,000 clones, around 86% of them singletons, with approximately 5% in the top ten. Whole-study results and caveats: There were no data on ART adherence, viral resistance or therapy changes, a gap that limits inferences about post-ART repertoire changes. Controls exceeded HIV repertoires in CDR3 length range. Sampling of blood ran from about 2004 to 2017, and older ART regimens were possibly in use.

The CDR3 is 16 amino acids. Trimming left V 1 base short and J 0 bases short, with 11 bases between. Germline CDR1 is SGHKS and CDR2 is YYEKEE (reference sequence). The sequences come from unsorted PBMCs, collected 0.1 years before starting antiretroviral therapy. The chain recombines TRBV5-5 with TRBJ1-5, with D unresolved. This clonotype originated in a woman in her fifties or sixties with HIV. CDR3 DNA sequence: TGTGCCAGCAGCTTGTTGTCCCCGGCTAGCAATCAGCCCCAGCATTTT. Residues: CASSLLSPASNQPQHF.